The clone carrying this TCR beta chain occurred a few times. Antigen: not known. In building TCR beta libraries, iRepertoire HTBI primers were used together with Arm-PCR of CDR3 regions. TCRdb fed the multiplex PCR reads into MiXCR, producing one record per CDR3 protein. The table records more than 400,000 distinct CDR3 sequences, roughly 15% of them present only once. The sample's time point: newly diagnosed GD, antithyroid drugs for less than 3 months. Making the TCR library involved RNA that had been extracted from PBMCs. The data were taken from a study of regulatory T cells in long-lasting Graves disease. Study-level findings and limits: Analysis covered peripheral blood alone, not thyroid tissue.

With 10 bases clipped from V and 2 bases from J, the junction kept 11 bases outside the gene matches. There are 15 residues in the CDR3. The germline V gene has CDR1 ENHRY and CDR2 SYGVKD. This sample also belongs to another study, concerning T cells in Graves' hyperthyroidism and ophthalmopathy.

This TCR derives from a man in his forties with Graves disease. This chain uses TRBV10-3 with TRBJ2-3, with 8 bases that match TRBD2. The sequences come from peripheral blood mononuclear cells (PBMCs), collected at new diagnosis, from a patient treated with antithyroid drugs. CDR3 in amino acids: CATGGASGSTDTQYF. The CDR3 nucleotides are TGTGCCACCGGGGGGGCTAGCGGGTCCACAGATACGCAGTATTTT.